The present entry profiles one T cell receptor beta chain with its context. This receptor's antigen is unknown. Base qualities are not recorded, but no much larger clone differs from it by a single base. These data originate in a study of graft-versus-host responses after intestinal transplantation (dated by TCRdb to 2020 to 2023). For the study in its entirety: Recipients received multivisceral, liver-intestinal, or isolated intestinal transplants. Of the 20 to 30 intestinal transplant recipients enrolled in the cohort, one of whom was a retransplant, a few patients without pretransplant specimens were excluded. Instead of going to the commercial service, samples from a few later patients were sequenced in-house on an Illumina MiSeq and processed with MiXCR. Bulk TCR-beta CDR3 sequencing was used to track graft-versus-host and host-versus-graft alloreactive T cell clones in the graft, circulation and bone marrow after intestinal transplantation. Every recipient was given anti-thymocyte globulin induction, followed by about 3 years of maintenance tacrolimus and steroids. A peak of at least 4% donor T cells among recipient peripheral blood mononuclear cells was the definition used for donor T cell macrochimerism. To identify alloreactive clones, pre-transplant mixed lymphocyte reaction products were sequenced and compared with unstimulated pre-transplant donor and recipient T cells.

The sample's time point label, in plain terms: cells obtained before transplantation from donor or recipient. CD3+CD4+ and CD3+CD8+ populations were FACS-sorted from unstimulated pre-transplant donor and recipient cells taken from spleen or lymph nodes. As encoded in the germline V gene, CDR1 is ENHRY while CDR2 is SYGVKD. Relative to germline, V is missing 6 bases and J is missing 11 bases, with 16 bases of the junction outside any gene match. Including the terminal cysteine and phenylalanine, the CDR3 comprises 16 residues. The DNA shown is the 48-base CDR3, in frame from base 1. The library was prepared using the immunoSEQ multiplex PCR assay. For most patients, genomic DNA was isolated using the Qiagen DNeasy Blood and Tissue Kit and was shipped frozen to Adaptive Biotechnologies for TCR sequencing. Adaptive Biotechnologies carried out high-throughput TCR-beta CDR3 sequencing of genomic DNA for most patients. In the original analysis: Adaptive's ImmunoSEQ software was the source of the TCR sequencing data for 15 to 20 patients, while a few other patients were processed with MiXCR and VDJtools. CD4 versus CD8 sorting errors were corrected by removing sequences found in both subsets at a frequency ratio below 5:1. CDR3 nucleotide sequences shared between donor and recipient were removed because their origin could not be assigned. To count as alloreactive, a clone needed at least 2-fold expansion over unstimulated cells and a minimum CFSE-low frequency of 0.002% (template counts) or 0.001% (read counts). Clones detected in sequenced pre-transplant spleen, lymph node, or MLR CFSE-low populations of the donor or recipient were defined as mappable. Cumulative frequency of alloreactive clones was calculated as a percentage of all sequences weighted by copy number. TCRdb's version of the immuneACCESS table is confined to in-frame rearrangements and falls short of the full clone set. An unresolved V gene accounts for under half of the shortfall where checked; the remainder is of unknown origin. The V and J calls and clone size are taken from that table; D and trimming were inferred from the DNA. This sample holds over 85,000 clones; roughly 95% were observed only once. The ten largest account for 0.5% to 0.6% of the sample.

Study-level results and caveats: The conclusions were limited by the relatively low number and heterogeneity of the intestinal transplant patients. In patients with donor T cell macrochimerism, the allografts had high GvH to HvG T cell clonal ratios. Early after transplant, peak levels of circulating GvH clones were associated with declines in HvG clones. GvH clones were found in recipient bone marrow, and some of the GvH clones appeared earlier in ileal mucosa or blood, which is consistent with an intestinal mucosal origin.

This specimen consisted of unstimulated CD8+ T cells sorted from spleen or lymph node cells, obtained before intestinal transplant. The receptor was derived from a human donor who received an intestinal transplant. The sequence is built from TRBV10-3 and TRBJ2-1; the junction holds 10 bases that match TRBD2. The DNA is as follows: TGTGCCATCAGGGGAAGCGGGGGGGGCGCCACCGAAAAGCAGTTCTTC. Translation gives CAIRGSGGGATEKQFF.